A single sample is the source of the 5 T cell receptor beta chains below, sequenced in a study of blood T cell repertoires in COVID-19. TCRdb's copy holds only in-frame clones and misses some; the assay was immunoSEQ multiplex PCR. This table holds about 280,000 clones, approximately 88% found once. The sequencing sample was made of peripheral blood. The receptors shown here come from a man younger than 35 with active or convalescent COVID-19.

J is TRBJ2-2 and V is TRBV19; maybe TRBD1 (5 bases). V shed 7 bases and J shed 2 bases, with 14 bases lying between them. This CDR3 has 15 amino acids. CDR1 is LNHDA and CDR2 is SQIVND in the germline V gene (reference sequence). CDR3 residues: CASTHPGLNTGELFF. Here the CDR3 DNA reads TGTGCCAGTACCCACCCAGGGCTCAACACCGGGGAGCTGTTTTTT.

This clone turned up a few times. The CDR3, as DNA: TGTGCCAGCAGCTTCGGACAGGTGCGTGAGCAGTTCTTC. It encodes CASSFGQVREQFF. V usage is TRBV7-2 and J usage is TRBJ2-1; 7 bases align to TRBD1. The CDR3 has 13 amino acids. The V gene's germline CDR1 is SGHTA and CDR2 FQGNSA. The J segment lost 9 bases and the V segment lost 3 bases, leaving 5 bases of the junction unmatched.

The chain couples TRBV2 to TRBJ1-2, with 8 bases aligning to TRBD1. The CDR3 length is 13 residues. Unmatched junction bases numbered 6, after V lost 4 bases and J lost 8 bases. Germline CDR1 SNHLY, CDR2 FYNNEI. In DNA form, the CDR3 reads TGTGCCAGCAGTGGAGGACAGGGATGGGGCTACACCTTC. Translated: CASSGGQGWGYTF.

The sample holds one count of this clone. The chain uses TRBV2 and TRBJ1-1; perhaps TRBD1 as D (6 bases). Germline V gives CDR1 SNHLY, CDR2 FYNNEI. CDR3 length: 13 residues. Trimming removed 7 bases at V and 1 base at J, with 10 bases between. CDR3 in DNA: TGTGCCAGCAACCGGGACAAGAACACTGAAGCTTTCTTT. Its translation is CASNRDKNTEAFF.

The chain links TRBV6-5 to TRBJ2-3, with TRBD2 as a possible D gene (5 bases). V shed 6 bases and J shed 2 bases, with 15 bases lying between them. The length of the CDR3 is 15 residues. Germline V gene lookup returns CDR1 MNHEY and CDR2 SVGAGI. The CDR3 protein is CASRRGSGHTDTQYF. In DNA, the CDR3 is TGTGCCAGCAGACGGGGATCCGGCCACACAGATACGCAGTATTTT.